Below, one T cell receptor (beta chain) is given with its context. This clone was recorded only once. Its antigen target is currently unknown. No quality values exist for individual bases; no much larger clone is one base distant. Thawed PBMCs were FACS-sorted into unstimulated Tregs (CD4+CD25+CD127-), CD4+ non-Tregs (CD4+CD25-), CD4 cells and CD8 cells. Healthy control blood came either as purchased buffy coats or from healthy volunteers. Healthy control blood was processed to PBMCs by Ficoll density gradient and cryopreserved, and patient PBMCs were collected before and after transplant. The source of the sample is a study of Tregs in tolerant kidney transplant recipients (dated by TCRdb to the late 2010s). About the study as a whole: Before combined kidney and bone marrow transplantation, this study identified donor-specific regulatory T cells using TCRbeta sequencing and then followed those same cells after transplant. In 3 healthy controls, several methods of expanding Tregs specific for an allogeneic donor were compared by TCRbeta repertoire sequencing.

Genomic DNA was extracted from sorted cells with the QIAGEN DNeasy Blood and Tissue Kit for TCRbeta CDR3 sequencing. High-throughput TCRbeta CDR3 sequencing, which included PCR amplification with bias correction and internal controls, was done commercially through immunoSEQ. Per the source publication's procedure: A unique productive TCRbeta sequence was defined by the CDR3 nucleotide sequence when primers matched, and otherwise by the CDR3 amino acid sequence together with the Vbeta and Jbeta genes. To correct for sorting error, sequences found in more than one sorted population at a frequency ratio of 2:1 or less were discarded, and the remaining shared sequences were assigned to the population with the higher frequency. Sequences were defined as donor-reactive when expanded at least 5-fold in CFSE-low cells versus unstimulated cells and present at a frequency of at least 0.01% in CFSE-low cells. Repertoire divergence was quantified by Jensen-Shannon divergence using the top 100 TCRbeta sequences ranked by frequency. For any sample with multiple sequencing runs, sorting error was corrected in each run separately before the runs were pooled. TCRdb holds this immuneACCESS table with in-frame rearrangements only. Some clones are missing; in checked studies, unresolved V genes explain under half, and the rest has no known cause. That table supplies the V and J calls and clone size; D and trimming were determined from the DNA. The sample includes fewer than 150,000 clones, with around 94% observed a single time. Together, the top ten hold nearly 0.6% of the sample.

The germline V gene gives CDR1 as SGHRS and CDR2 as YFSETQ. The V and J ends are trimmed by 0 bases and 2 bases, leaving 9 bases between them. Including the terminal cysteine and phenylalanine, the CDR3 comprises 14 residues. Only the CDR3 region is kept as DNA, spanning 42 bases read in frame from base 1. Broader findings and caveats from the paper: Although technical replication error seemed to be minimal, the question of biological reproducibility was not addressed directly. Because the study included only a small number of patients, the results must be confirmed in larger populations and under other immunosuppression protocols. Expanding Tregs with activated donor B cells appeared to identify the most biologically relevant and donor-specific TCRbeta repertoire.

Rearrangement joined TRBV5-1 to TRBJ2-7; no D gene call is confident. Sequenced: CD4+ T cells from blood. This TCR was recovered from a human donor in good health. The CDR3 region has the sequence CASSLEDKTYEQYF. The DNA sequence reads TGCGCCAGCAGCTTGGAAGACAAAACCTACGAGCAGTACTTC.